The 29 T cell receptor beta chains below all came from one sample that was sequenced in a study of blood T cell repertoires in COVID-19. The table came from immunoSEQ multiplex PCR; TCRdb's copy has only in-frame clones and leaves some out. The top ten clones hold about 7.5% of a sample with 110,000 to 150,000 clones, about 76% of them seen once. The specimen sequenced was peripheral blood. The source of these receptors is a human donor in a cohort sampled during active COVID-19.

The J gene is TRBJ2-1, the V gene TRBV2; 12 nucleotides match TRBD2. V trimming: 3 bases; J trimming: 9 bases; junction bases outside the gene matches: 18. The germline CDR1 and CDR2 sequences are SNHLY and FYNNEI. This CDR3 spans 19 amino acids. This CDR3 reads CASSDQEASGRGGKIEQFF. In nucleotides, the CDR3 is TGTGCCAGCAGTGATCAGGAGGCTAGCGGGAGGGGGGGGAAGATTGAGCAGTTCTTC. The complete variable domain, with remaining parts taken from reference TRBV2 and TRBJ2-1, reads EPEVTQTPSHQVTQMGQEVILRCVPISNHLYFYWYRQILGQKVEFLVSFYNNEISEKSEIFDDQFSVERPDGSNFTLKIRSTKLEDSAMYFCASSDQEASGRGGKIEQFFGPGTRLTVL.

V usage is TRBV14 and J usage is TRBJ2-5, with D unresolved. V was trimmed by 1 base and J by 3 bases, leaving 9 bases between them. The CDR3 totals 14 residues. Germline-derived CDR1 and CDR2 are SGHDN and FVKESK. CDR3 DNA sequence: TGTGCCAGCAGCCAAGTGGGCAGGAAAGAGACCCAGTACTTC. It codes for CASSQVGRKETQYF.

The chain combines TRBV18 with TRBJ2-5; possible D gene TRBD2, 6 bases. The CDR3 contains 11 residues. V shed 6 bases and J shed 5 bases, with 7 bases lying between them. CDR1 is KGHSH and CDR2 is LQKENI in the germline V gene. The CDR3 spells CASSGGETQYF. For the CDR3, the DNA is TGTGCCAGCTCTGGGGGGGAGACCCAGTACTTC.

The genes are TRBV7-2 and TRBJ2-1; 8 bases match TRBD2. Germline assignment: CDR1 SGHTA and CDR2 FQGNSA. J gave up 5 bases and V 5 bases, and 8 bases lay outside the gene matches. This CDR3 comprises 15 residues. CDR3 nucleotide sequence: TGTGCCAGCAGCACCGGGACTAGAGGCCACAATGAGCAGTTCTTC. Protein sequence: CASSTGTRGHNEQFF.

The chain recombines TRBV9 with TRBJ2-7; 9 bases fit TRBD2. This CDR3 is built from 15 residues. Unmatched junction bases numbered 10, after V lost 3 bases and J lost 6 bases. The germline V gene encodes CDR1 SGDLS and CDR2 YYNGEE. In nucleotides, the CDR3 is TGTGCCAGCAGCGGCAATAGCGGGAGAACTAGCGAGCAGTACTTC. Protein sequence: CASSGNSGRTSEQYF.

The chain links TRBV19 to TRBJ2-5, with D possibly TRBD1 on 5 matching bases. This CDR3 has 12 residues. From germline, CDR1 is LNHDA and CDR2 SQIVND (reference sequence). The V end lost 6 bases, the J end lost 0 bases, and 5 bases lay between the germline ends. The CDR3, as DNA: TGTGCCAGTAGCAGGGACCAAGAGACCCAGTACTTC. Translated, it gives CASSRDQETQYF. The whole variable domain, filled in from reference TRBV19 and TRBJ2-5, reads DGGITQSPKYLFRKEGQNVTLSCEQNLNHDAMYWYRQDPGQGLRLIYYSQIVNDFQKGDIAEGYSVSREKKESFPLTVTSAQKNPTAFYLCASSRDQETQYFGPGTRLLVL.

This clone was detected once. The rearrangement uses TRBV5-1 and TRBJ2-2, with D possibly TRBD2 on 5 matching bases. Looked up from germline, CDR1 is SGHRS and CDR2 is YFSETQ. This CDR3 spans 18 amino acids. The ends were cut back, 0 bases at V and 0 bases at J, with 15 bases in the middle. CDR3 protein: CASSLVGAGPANTGELFF. In DNA, the CDR3 is TGCGCCAGCAGCTTGGTTGGTGCGGGCCCAGCGAACACCGGGGAGCTGTTTTTT.

In DNA form, the CDR3 reads TGTGCCAGTAGTATTGGCAGGGGGCCCTACGAGCAGTACTTC. Translated, it gives CASSIGRGPYEQYF. The V and J genes are TRBV19 and TRBJ2-7, with 8 nucleotides matching TRBD1. This CDR3 spans 14 amino acids. The junction had 3 bases not matched to a gene; V was cut back by 3 bases and J by 2 bases. The V gene's germline CDR1 is LNHDA and CDR2 SQIVND (reference sequence).

This clone appeared a single time. This chain connects TRBV7-9 to TRBJ2-1; 7 bases are a match to TRBD1. J was trimmed by 1 base and V by 5 bases; bases with no gene match: 11. The CDR3 totals 17 residues. CDR1 is SEHNR, CDR2 FQNEAQ, per germline (reference sequence). This CDR3 is CASSTTGIQGSYNEQFF. DNA for the CDR3: TGTGCCAGCAGCACCACCGGAATACAGGGGTCCTACAATGAGCAGTTCTTC.

The rearrangement links TRBV6-2 or TRBV6-3 to TRBJ2-7; a possible D gene is TRBD1 (6 bases). There are 16 residues in the CDR3. Germline values: CDR1 MNHEY, CDR2 SVGEGT. The V and J ends lost 6 bases and 1 base respectively, with 19 bases between them. The chain's CDR3 is CASSPYPGQTSYEQYF. CDR3 DNA sequence: TGTGCCAGCAGCCCCTACCCCGGACAGACATCCTACGAGCAGTACTTC.

The rearrangement uses TRBV29-1 and TRBJ2-1, with 10 bases lining up with TRBD1. The CDR3 is made up of 15 amino acids. Germline V lookup: CDR1 SQVTM, CDR2 ANQGSEA. V gave up 6 bases and J gave up 6 bases; unmatched junction bases: 11. CDR3 in DNA: TGCAGCGTGGCGACAGGGGGCAACCCGAGCAATGAGCAGTTCTTC. Its protein is CSVATGGNPSNEQFF.

V and J are TRBV11-3 and TRBJ2-2; 11 nucleotides line up with TRBD1. Germline trimming cut 5 bases from V and 4 bases from J; bases unmatched to any gene: 3. Germline values: CDR1 SGHNT, CDR2 YENEEA. The CDR3 is 15 amino acids. The CDR3 protein is CASSAGTGGTGELFF. The CDR3 region has the DNA TGTGCCAGCAGCGCCGGGACAGGGGGCACCGGGGAGCTGTTTTTT.

The J gene is TRBJ2-3, the V gene TRBV24-1; D is ambiguous. From germline, CDR1 is KGHDR and CDR2 SFDVKD. The length of the CDR3 is 15 residues. The V gene lost 3 bases and the J gene lost 5 bases, with 14 bases spanning the gap. CDR3 DNA: TGTGCCACCAGTGATCCAAGAGAACGTGGAGATACGCAGTATTTT. It codes for CATSDPRERGDTQYF.

V gene TRBV29-1 combines with J gene TRBJ2-6, with no clear D. The CDR3 is made up of 12 amino acids. Germline CDR1 is SQVTM and CDR2 is ANQGSEA. With 6 bases removed from V and 0 bases from J, the gap between germline ends came to 3 bases. The CDR3 nucleotides are TGCAGCGTCCTCTCTGGGGCCAACGTCCTGACTTTC. It is translated as CSVLSGANVLTF.

The chain couples TRBV5-1 to TRBJ1-4; possible D gene TRBD1, 6 bases. The V and J ends lost 4 bases and 2 bases respectively, with 12 bases between them. The CDR3 is 15 residues long. Per the germline V gene, CDR1 is SGHRS and CDR2 is YFSETQ. The CDR3 DNA sequence: TGCGCCAGCAGCCCACAGGGTGTTACTAATGAAAAACTGTTTTTT. Amino acids: CASSPQGVTNEKLFF.

V usage is TRBV6-6 and J usage is TRBJ2-7; tentative D call: TRBD1 (5 bases). This CDR3 is built from 18 residues. The germline V gene encodes CDR1 MNHNY and CDR2 SVGAGI (reference sequence). V was trimmed by 5 bases and J by 3 bases, leaving 26 bases between them. The CDR3: CASSQPSTRQIGVYEQYF. The CDR3 DNA reads as TGTGCCAGCAGTCAACCCTCTACGAGGCAAATAGGGGTCTACGAGCAGTACTTC.

The sample holds one count of this clone. The chain recombines TRBV6-6 with TRBJ1-1, with 7 bases lining up with TRBD1. Germline-derived CDR1 and CDR2 are MNHNY and SVGAGI (reference sequence). After removal of 5 bases from V and 1 base from J, the junction contained 7 bases not matched to a gene. The CDR3 has 15 amino acids. The CDR3 sequence is CASSNKGAGNTEAFF. CDR3 DNA: TGTGCCAGCAGTAATAAGGGGGCGGGGAACACTGAAGCTTTCTTT.

The chain joins TRBV28 to TRBJ1-4; D unresolved. V lost 3 bases, J lost 2 bases, and 7 bases lay in between. The CDR3 consists of 14 residues. Germline values: CDR1 MDHEN, CDR2 SYDVKM. The CDR3 loop reads CASSFRLTNEKLFF. For the CDR3, the DNA is TGTGCCAGCAGTTTCAGGCTTACTAATGAAAAACTGTTTTTT.

The chain uses TRBV5-5 and TRBJ2-1; D is unclear. The V end lost 1 base, the J end lost 9 bases, and 5 bases lay between the germline ends. Per the germline V gene, CDR1 is SGHKS and CDR2 is YYEKEE (reference sequence). This CDR3 contains 11 residues. CDR3 DNA sequence: TGTGCCAGCAGCTTGACTTCTGAGCAGTTCTTC. Residues: CASSLTSEQFF.

V is TRBV7-9 and J is TRBJ2-1; 14 bases match TRBD2. Germline assignment: CDR1 SEHNR and CDR2 FQNEAQ (reference sequence). CDR3 size: 15 residues. V shed 3 bases, J shed 8 bases, and the junction held 3 bases outside the gene matches. The CDR3 DNA sequence: TGTGCCAGCAGCTTCAGACTAGCGGGAGGGGATGAGCAGTTCTTC. As protein: CASSFRLAGGDEQFF. Complete variable domain (other parts from reference TRBV7-9 and TRBJ2-1): DTGVSQNPRHKITKRGQNVTFRCDPISEHNRLYWYRQTLGQGPEFLTYFQNEAQLEKSRLLSDRFSAERPKGSFSTLEIQRTEQGDSAMYLCASSFRLAGGDEQFFGPGTRLTVL.

The CDR3 is CASSLVSGLDTQYF. The CDR3 DNA reads TGTGCCAGCAGCTTGGTCTCAGGGTTGGATACGCAGTATTTT. The chain has TRBV7-2 and TRBJ2-3, with D perhaps TRBD1 (5 bases). The ends were cut back, 3 bases at V and 6 bases at J, with 13 bases in the middle. Germline-derived CDR1 and CDR2 are SGHTA and FQGNSA. The CDR3 has 14 amino acids. The entire variable domain, with the rest obtained from reference TRBV7-2 and TRBJ2-3, is as follows: GAGVSQSPSNKVTEKGKDVELRCDPISGHTALYWYRQSLGQGLEFLIYFQGNSAPDKSGLPSDRFSAERTGGSVSTLTIQRTQQEDSAVYLCASSLVSGLDTQYFGPGTRLTVL.

The DNA for the CDR3 is TGTGCCACCAGCGGGGTAGGGTCAAATGAGCAGTTCTTC. It codes for CATSGVGSNEQFF. V and J are TRBV24-1 and TRBJ2-1, with D maybe TRBD2 (5 bases). Deletions cut 7 bases from V and 7 bases from J, with 13 bases between. The CDR3 is 13 amino acids. The germline gives CDR1 KGHDR, CDR2 SFDVKD.

This clone was seen more than once but under ten times. This chain links TRBV5-1 with TRBJ1-5; a weak D match, TRBD1 (5 bases). CDR1 is SGHRS, CDR2 YFSETQ, per germline. Trimming pared 0 bases from V and 5 bases from J, leaving 9 bases between. The CDR3 runs to 14 residues. CDR3 amino acids: CASSLEAGHQPQHF. The CDR3 coding sequence is TGCGCCAGCAGCTTGGAGGCAGGGCATCAGCCCCAGCATTTT. The full variable domain, in which reference TRBV5-1 and TRBJ1-5 provide the parts outside the CDR3, is KAGVTQTPRYLIKTRGQQVTLSCSPISGHRSVSWYQQTPGQGLQFLFEYFSETQRNKGNFPGRFSGRQFSNSRSEMNVSTLELGDSALYLCASSLEAGHQPQHFGDGTRLSIL.

To note about this clone: Sequence at one end of the junction differs from germline and may be a read error. CDR3 sequence (DNA): TGTGCCAGCAATCCCCCGTTGGGCAGATCGAACTTC. Protein product: CASNPPLGRSNF. This chain joins TRBV12-3 or TRBV12-4 and TRBJ1-2; D is uncertain. The CDR3 has 12 amino acids.

The chain has TRBV12-3 or TRBV12-4 and TRBJ2-7; D is undetermined. Trimming cost V 6 bases and J 3 bases, with 6 bases left between them. The CDR3 has 11 amino acids. CDR3 loop: CASSSIYEQYF. The CDR3 nucleotides are TGTGCCAGCAGCTCTATCTACGAGCAGTACTTC.

V gene TRBV5-1 combines with J gene TRBJ2-3; the match to TRBD2 covers 9 bases. CDR1 SGHRS and CDR2 YFSETQ come from the germline V gene. V was pared by 0 bases and J by 3 bases, with 14 bases of the junction left unmatched. This CDR3 spans 19 amino acids. The DNA for the CDR3 is TGCGCCAGCAGCTTGGAGGTAGCGGGAGCTCTGGTGGAAACAGATACGCAGTATTTT. This sequence encodes CASSLEVAGALVETDTQYF.

V is TRBV6-5 and J is TRBJ1-2, with 7 bases matching TRBD1. Looked up from germline, CDR1 is MNHEY and CDR2 is SVGAGI. V trimming: 6 bases; J trimming: 6 bases; junction bases outside the gene matches: 4. This CDR3 contains 12 residues. This CDR3 is CASRGTVDGYTF. Here the CDR3 DNA reads TGTGCCAGCAGGGGGACAGTAGATGGCTACACCTTC.

The genes are TRBV24-1 and TRBJ1-2; D ambiguous. V was trimmed by 6 bases and J by 3 bases, leaving 13 bases between them. Germline CDR1 and CDR2: KGHDR and SFDVKD. The CDR3 has 14 amino acids. The CDR3 sequence: CATSYGIKDYGYTF. The CDR3 DNA reads TGTGCCACCAGTTACGGGATAAAGGACTATGGCTACACCTTC.

This chain joins TRBV5-1 and TRBJ1-2, with 7 positions matching TRBD1. The V segment lost 4 bases and the J segment 1 base; nucleotides outside the gene matches: 13. The CDR3 runs to 17 residues. Germline V gene sequence: CDR1 SGHRS, CDR2 YFSETQ. The CDR3 bases are TGCGCCAGCAGCCCCAGACAGGGCTGGGGATTTAACTATGGCTACACCTTC. Protein sequence: CASSPRQGWGFNYGYTF.